There are many counts of the clone carrying this T cell receptor beta chain. These data originate in a study of T cells in Graves' hyperthyroidism and ophthalmopathy. RNA transcripts served as the template for amplifying TCR beta CDR3 regions. First-round RT-PCR of the TCR CDR3 relied on the HTBI primer set. Via MiXCR, TCRdb re-called the multiplex PCR reads, giving one row per CDR3 protein. This table holds under 350,000 distinct CDR3 sequences, over 15% found once. CDR1 is GTSNPN and CDR2 is SVGIG in the germline V gene (reference sequence). V lost 5 bases and J 0 bases, leaving 8 bases between the germline ends. The CDR3 loop spans 13 amino acids.

The clonotype was recovered from a woman in her 50s with Graves' hyperthyroidism. The chain has TRBV30 and TRBJ1-5; no clear D. The sequenced material came from blood. In DNA, the CDR3 is TGTGCCTGGGGAGTATATAGCAATCAGCCCCAGCATTTT. Residues: CAWGVYSNQPQHF.